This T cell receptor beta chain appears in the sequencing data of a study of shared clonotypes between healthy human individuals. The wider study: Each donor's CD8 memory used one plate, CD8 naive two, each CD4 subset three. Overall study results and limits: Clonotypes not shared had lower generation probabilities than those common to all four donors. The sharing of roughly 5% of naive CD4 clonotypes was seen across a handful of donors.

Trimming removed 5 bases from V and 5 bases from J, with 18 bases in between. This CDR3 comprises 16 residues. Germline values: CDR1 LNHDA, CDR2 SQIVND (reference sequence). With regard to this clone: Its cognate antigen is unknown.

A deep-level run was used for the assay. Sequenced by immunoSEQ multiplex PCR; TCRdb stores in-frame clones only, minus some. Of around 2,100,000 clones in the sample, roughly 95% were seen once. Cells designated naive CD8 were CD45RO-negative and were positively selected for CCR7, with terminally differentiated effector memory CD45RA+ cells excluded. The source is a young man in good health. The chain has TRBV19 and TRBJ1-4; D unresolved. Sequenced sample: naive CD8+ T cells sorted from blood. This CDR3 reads CASSALNEGQNEKLFF. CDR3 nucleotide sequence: TGTGCCAGTAGTGCCTTGAACGAGGGTCAAAATGAAAAACTGTTTTTT. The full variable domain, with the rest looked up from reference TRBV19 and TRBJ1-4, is DGGITQSPKYLFRKEGQNVTLSCEQNLNHDAMYWYRQDPGQGLRLIYYSQIVNDFQKGDIAEGYSVSREKKESFPLTVTSAQKNPTAFYLCASSALNEGQNEKLFFGSGTQLSVL.